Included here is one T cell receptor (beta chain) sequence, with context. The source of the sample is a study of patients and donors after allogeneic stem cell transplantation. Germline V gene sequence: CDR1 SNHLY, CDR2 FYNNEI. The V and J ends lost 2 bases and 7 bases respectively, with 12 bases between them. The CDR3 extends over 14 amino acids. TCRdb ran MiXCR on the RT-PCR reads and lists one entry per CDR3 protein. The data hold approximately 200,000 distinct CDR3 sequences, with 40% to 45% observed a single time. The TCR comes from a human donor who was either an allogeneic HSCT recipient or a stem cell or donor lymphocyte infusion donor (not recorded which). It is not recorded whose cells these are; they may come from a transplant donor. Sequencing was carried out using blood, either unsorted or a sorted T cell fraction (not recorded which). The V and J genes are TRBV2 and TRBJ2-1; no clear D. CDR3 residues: CASSEQRIYNEQFF. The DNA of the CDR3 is TGTGCCAGCAGTGAACAGCGTATCTATAATGAGCAGTTCTTC. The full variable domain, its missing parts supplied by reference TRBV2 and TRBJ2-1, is EPEVTQTPSHQVTQMGQEVILRCVPISNHLYFYWYRQILGQKVEFLVSFYNNEISEKSEIFDDQFSVERPDGSNFTLKIRSTKLEDSAMYFCASSEQRIYNEQFFGPGTRLTVL.